This record covers a single T cell receptor beta chain. Its antigen is still unknown. As for treatment: roughly 10-day PBMC culture with coronavirus spike peptide pools or control peptides (ViraFEST assay). Sequenced with the Oncomine TCR Beta short-read assay was DNA taken from cultured CD4+ T cells. Using the QIAamp micro DNA kit, genomic DNA was extracted from the CD4+ T cells that had been cultured. TCRdb independently ran MiXCR on the PCR reads; one entry per CDR3 protein. The sample includes 15,000 to 20,000 distinct CDR3 sequences, 40% of them seen just once. V shed 5 bases and J shed 0 bases, with 13 bases lying between them. The CDR3 spans 16 residues. Germline V gene data show CDR1 as MRHNA and CDR2 as SNTAGT. The sample is drawn from a study of vaccination and CD4 T cells after COVID-19.

The origin of this receptor is a human donor who had recovered from COVID-19. The V call is TRBV6-4, the J call TRBJ2-2, with D uncertain. The sample consisted of CD4+ T cells from blood, cultured in vitro, taken after SARS-CoV-2 vaccination. This CDR3 is CASSPWDNSNTGELFF. Written as DNA, the CDR3 is TGTGCCAGCAGTCCCTGGGATAACTCGAACACCGGGGAGCTGTTTTTT.